This T cell receptor beta chain originates from a study of T-cell memory formation after mild COVID-19. The CDR3 loop spans 12 amino acids. V shed 7 bases and J shed 8 bases, with 12 bases lying between them. 5'RACE, which relied on constant-segment primers, yielded TCR alpha and TCR beta cDNA libraries carrying sample barcodes and UMIs. TCRdb re-called the 5' RACE reads through MiXCR, storing one row per CDR3 protein. The sample consists of approximately 400,000 distinct CDR3 sequences, 20% to 25% of them appearing once. This chain joins TRBV12-3 or TRBV12-4 and TRBJ2-1; TRBD1 or TRBD2 may be the D gene (7 bases each). Sequencing was performed on PBMCs or a T cell subset sorted from them (not recorded which). The receptor was derived from an adult woman who had mild COVID-19 (a few samples of this study predate the infection). Cell type and time point are not known. This chain's CDR3 is CASKGAGDEQFF. For the CDR3, the DNA is TGTGCCAGCAAGGGGGCGGGAGATGAGCAGTTCTTC.